This note documents a single T cell receptor (beta chain) sequence. Its antigen remains unidentified. These data originate in a study of post-analysis software for immune sequencing data. The V and J ends lost 0 bases and 9 bases respectively, with 16 bases between them. Germline loops: CDR1 SGHRS, CDR2 YFSETQ. This CDR3 spans 15 amino acids. General study results and limits: Included in a set of a few TRBV segments more frequent in patients than controls were TRBV5-6, TRBV5-1 and TRBV20-1. By F measure, strong co-clustering occurred among samples prepared in the same batch.

Tagging with unique molecular identifiers was a feature of the TCR beta cDNA libraries. Between roughly 0.9 and 11 million T cells gave rise to around 500,000 cDNA molecules. TCRdb independently ran MiXCR on the PCR reads; one entry per CDR3 protein. The data show hundreds of thousands of distinct CDR3 sequences, with 55% to 60% seen just once and roughly 10% held by the top ten. This receptor was taken from a girl aged 2 to 10 with multiple sclerosis. Sequencing was done on a sample of blood. This chain connects TRBV5-1 to TRBJ2-1; the D is unclear. The CDR3 is CASSLDLGGAGEQFF. DNA of the CDR3: TGCGCCAGCAGCTTGGACTTGGGCGGAGCTGGTGAGCAGTTCTTC.